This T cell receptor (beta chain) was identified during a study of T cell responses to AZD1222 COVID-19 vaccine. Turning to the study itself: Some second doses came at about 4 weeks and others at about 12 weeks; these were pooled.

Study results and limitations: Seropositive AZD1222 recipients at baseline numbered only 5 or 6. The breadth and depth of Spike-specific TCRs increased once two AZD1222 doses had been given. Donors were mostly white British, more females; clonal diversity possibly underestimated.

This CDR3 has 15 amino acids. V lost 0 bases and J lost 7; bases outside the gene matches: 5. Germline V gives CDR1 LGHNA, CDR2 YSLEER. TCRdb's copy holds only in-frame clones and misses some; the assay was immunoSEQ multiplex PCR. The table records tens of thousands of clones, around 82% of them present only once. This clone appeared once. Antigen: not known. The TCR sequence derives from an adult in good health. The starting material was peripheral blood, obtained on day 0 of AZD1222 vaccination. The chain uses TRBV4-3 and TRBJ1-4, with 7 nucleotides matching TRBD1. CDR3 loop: CASSQDRDSGEKLFF. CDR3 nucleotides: TGCGCCAGCAGCCAAGACCGGGACAGTGGTGAAAAACTGTTTTTT.